The 17 T cell receptor beta chains reported below all come from one sample, sequenced in a study of blood T cell repertoires in COVID-19. Using immunoSEQ multiplex PCR, the repertoire was profiled, and TCRdb retains in-frame clones only, with some absent. The sample includes around 60,000 clones, less than 75% of them seen just once. The specimen was peripheral blood. The receptor set was obtained from a woman in her fifties or sixties with active or convalescent COVID-19.

This chain connects TRBV5-1 to TRBJ2-2, with D unresolved. With 2 bases removed from V and 8 bases from J, the gap between germline ends came to 7 bases. CDR1 SGHRS and CDR2 YFSETQ come from the germline V gene. The CDR3 runs to 12 residues. The CDR3 bases are TGCGCCAGCAGCTTTTCTTCGGGGGAGCTGTTTTTT. This gives the protein CASSFSSGELFF.

The count of this clone is one. The chain joins TRBV10-1 to TRBJ2-3; the D is unclear. The germline CDR1 and CDR2 sequences are WNHNN and SYGVQD (reference sequence). Trimming pared 1 base from V and 2 bases from J, leaving 4 bases between. This CDR3 is built from 13 residues. The CDR3 region is CASSEYNTDTQYF. The CDR3 nucleotides are TGCGCCAGCAGTGAGTACAACACAGATACGCAGTATTTT.

The chain employs TRBV19 and TRBJ2-1; possibly TRBD1 for D (5 bases). Germline V gene lookup returns CDR1 LNHDA and CDR2 SQIVND (reference sequence). V was pared by 5 bases and J by 6 bases, with 14 bases between. The length of the CDR3 is 14 residues. The CDR3 loop is CASSVPRTTNEQFF. CDR3 in DNA: TGTGCCAGTAGTGTCCCCAGGACAACCAATGAGCAGTTCTTC.

The genes are TRBV27 and TRBJ1-6; no clear D. This CDR3 contains 16 residues. Germline V CDR1 and CDR2: MNHEY, SMNVEV (reference sequence). Deletions cut 2 bases from V and 6 bases from J, with 14 bases between. The CDR3 sequence: CASSLAGEVRNSPLHF. The CDR3 region has the DNA TGTGCCAGCAGTTTAGCGGGAGAGGTTCGTAATTCACCCCTCCACTTT.

The rearrangement joins TRBV7-9 to TRBJ2-1; 8 nucleotides align to TRBD1. J lost 8 bases, V lost 5 bases, and 11 bases had no gene match. Germline CDR1 reads SEHNR; CDR2 reads FQNEAQ (reference sequence). The length of the CDR3 is 15 residues. Here the CDR3 DNA reads TGTGCCAGCAGCGTCGGACAGGGAAGTTTCGATGAGCAGTTCTTC. This translates into CASSVGQGSFDEQFF.

The rearrangement joins TRBV3-1 (or the pseudogene TRBV3-2) to TRBJ2-3; TRBD1 aligns across 8 bases. The V segment lost 4 bases and the J segment 0 bases; nucleotides outside the gene matches: 6. This CDR3 is built from 16 residues. The germline V gene has CDR1 LGHDT and CDR2 YNNKEL (reference sequence). The chain's CDR3 is CASSPTGTGSTDTQYF. CDR3 DNA: TGTGCCAGCAGCCCGACTGGGACAGGTAGCACAGATACGCAGTATTTT.

This clone was seen only a few times. The V gene is TRBV11-3, the J gene TRBJ2-2; maybe TRBD2 (6 bases). V lost 2 bases to trimming and J lost 5 bases, with 9 bases between them. The CDR3 is 14 residues long. Germline values: CDR1 SGHNT, CDR2 YENEEA. CDR3: CASSLLAETGELFF. In DNA form, the CDR3 reads TGTGCCAGCAGCTTATTAGCGGAGACCGGGGAGCTGTTTTTT.

V gene TRBV6-6 combines with J gene TRBJ1-2, with D possibly TRBD1 on 6 matching bases. This CDR3 is built from 12 residues. Germline values: CDR1 MNHNY, CDR2 SVGAGI (reference sequence). Trimming shortened V by 7 bases and J by 5 bases, and 11 bases separated the two germline ends. The CDR3 sequence is CASTWGPYGYTF. DNA of the CDR3: TGTGCCAGCACGTGGGGGCCTTATGGCTACACCTTC.

The genes are TRBV7-2 and TRBJ2-3, with 11 bases that match TRBD2. There are 15 residues in the CDR3. Germline assignment: CDR1 SGHTA and CDR2 FQGNSA. Trimming cost V 2 bases and J 5 bases; bases outside gene matches: 3. This CDR3 reads CASSLLAGGVDTQYF. CDR3 in DNA: TGTGCCAGCAGCTTACTAGCGGGAGGCGTAGATACGCAGTATTTT.

The chain employs TRBV6-5 and TRBJ1-2; D might be TRBD1 (6 bases). This CDR3 is built from 14 residues. Trimming cost V 6 bases and J 7 bases, with 18 bases left between them. The germline gives CDR1 MNHEY, CDR2 SVGAGI. In DNA form, the CDR3 reads TGTGCCAGCAGCCGAACTAACAGGGATGGTGGCTACACCTTC. Translating it yields CASSRTNRDGGYTF.

The chain links TRBV24-1 to TRBJ1-5; 7 bases align to TRBD1. J lost 2 bases, V lost 5 bases, and 5 bases had no gene match. The CDR3 spans 15 residues. Germline CDR1 is KGHDR and CDR2 is SFDVKD. Written as DNA, the CDR3 is TGTGCCACCAGTGCGGTAGGGGGCCGCAATCAGCCCCAGCATTTT. It yields the protein CATSAVGGRNQPQHF.

This chain links TRBV6-5 with TRBJ2-2; 7 bases align to TRBD2. CDR3 length: 15 residues. The trim removed 7 bases at V and 2 bases at J, leaving 7 bases unmatched. Germline CDR1 and CDR2: MNHEY and SVGAGI. The CDR3 loop reads CASKWERDNTGELFF. The CDR3 coding sequence is TGTGCCAGCAAATGGGAGCGGGACAACACCGGGGAGCTGTTTTTT.

This clone was seen at least ten times. The genes are TRBV7-9 and TRBJ2-7; 8 nucleotides match TRBD1. CDR1 is SEHNR, CDR2 FQNEAQ, per germline (reference sequence). The CDR3 is made up of 17 amino acids. Germline trimming cut 2 bases from V and 3 bases from J; bases unmatched to any gene: 12. The CDR3 nucleotides are TGTGCCAGCAGCTTAAAAAAACAGGGGGTTCGAGACTACGAGCAGTACTTC. Its translation is CASSLKKQGVRDYEQYF.

The rearrangement uses TRBV19 and TRBJ1-5; 7 bases are a match to TRBD1. Per the germline V gene, CDR1 is LNHDA and CDR2 is SQIVND (reference sequence). The CDR3 is 16 amino acids. Losses at the gene ends were 4 bases for V and 2 bases for J; bases not matched to a gene: 8. CDR3 sequence reads: CASSKGQLGGNQPQHF. DNA of the CDR3: TGTGCCAGTAGTAAGGGACAGCTGGGGGGCAATCAGCCCCAGCATTTT. The full variable domain, rest sourced from reference TRBV19 and TRBJ1-5, is DGGITQSPKYLFRKEGQNVTLSCEQNLNHDAMYWYRQDPGQGLRLIYYSQIVNDFQKGDIAEGYSVSREKKESFPLTVTSAQKNPTAFYLCASSKGQLGGNQPQHFGDGTRLSIL.

The gene calls are TRBV4-2 and TRBJ2-2, with 12 positions matching TRBD2. J gave up 2 bases and V 4 bases, and 5 bases lay outside the gene matches. The germline V gene has CDR1 LGHNA and CDR2 YNFKEQ. The CDR3 loop spans 17 amino acids. The CDR3: CASSPTSGSSNTGELFF. In DNA, the CDR3 is TGTGCCAGCAGCCCGACTAGCGGGAGCTCAAACACCGGGGAGCTGTTTTTT.

CDR3 DNA: TGCAGTGCTAGTCGGCAGGGACTGGGTTACACTGAAGCTTTCTTT. Amino acid sequence: CSASRQGLGYTEAFF. The chain carries TRBV20-1 and TRBJ1-1, with a weak D call TRBD1 (5 bases). Germline values: CDR1 DFQATT, CDR2 SNEGSKA (reference sequence). The CDR3 covers 15 residues. V gave up 3 bases and J gave up 3 bases, with 17 bases separating them.

The chain employs TRBV5-1 and TRBJ2-7, with 7 bases aligning to TRBD1. The length of the CDR3 is 14 residues. Germline loops: CDR1 SGHRS, CDR2 YFSETQ. With 4 bases clipped from V and 0 bases from J, the junction kept 4 bases outside the gene matches. The CDR3 loop is CASSRDRLSYEQYF. Written as DNA, the CDR3 is TGCGCCAGCAGCAGGGACAGACTCTCCTACGAGCAGTACTTC.